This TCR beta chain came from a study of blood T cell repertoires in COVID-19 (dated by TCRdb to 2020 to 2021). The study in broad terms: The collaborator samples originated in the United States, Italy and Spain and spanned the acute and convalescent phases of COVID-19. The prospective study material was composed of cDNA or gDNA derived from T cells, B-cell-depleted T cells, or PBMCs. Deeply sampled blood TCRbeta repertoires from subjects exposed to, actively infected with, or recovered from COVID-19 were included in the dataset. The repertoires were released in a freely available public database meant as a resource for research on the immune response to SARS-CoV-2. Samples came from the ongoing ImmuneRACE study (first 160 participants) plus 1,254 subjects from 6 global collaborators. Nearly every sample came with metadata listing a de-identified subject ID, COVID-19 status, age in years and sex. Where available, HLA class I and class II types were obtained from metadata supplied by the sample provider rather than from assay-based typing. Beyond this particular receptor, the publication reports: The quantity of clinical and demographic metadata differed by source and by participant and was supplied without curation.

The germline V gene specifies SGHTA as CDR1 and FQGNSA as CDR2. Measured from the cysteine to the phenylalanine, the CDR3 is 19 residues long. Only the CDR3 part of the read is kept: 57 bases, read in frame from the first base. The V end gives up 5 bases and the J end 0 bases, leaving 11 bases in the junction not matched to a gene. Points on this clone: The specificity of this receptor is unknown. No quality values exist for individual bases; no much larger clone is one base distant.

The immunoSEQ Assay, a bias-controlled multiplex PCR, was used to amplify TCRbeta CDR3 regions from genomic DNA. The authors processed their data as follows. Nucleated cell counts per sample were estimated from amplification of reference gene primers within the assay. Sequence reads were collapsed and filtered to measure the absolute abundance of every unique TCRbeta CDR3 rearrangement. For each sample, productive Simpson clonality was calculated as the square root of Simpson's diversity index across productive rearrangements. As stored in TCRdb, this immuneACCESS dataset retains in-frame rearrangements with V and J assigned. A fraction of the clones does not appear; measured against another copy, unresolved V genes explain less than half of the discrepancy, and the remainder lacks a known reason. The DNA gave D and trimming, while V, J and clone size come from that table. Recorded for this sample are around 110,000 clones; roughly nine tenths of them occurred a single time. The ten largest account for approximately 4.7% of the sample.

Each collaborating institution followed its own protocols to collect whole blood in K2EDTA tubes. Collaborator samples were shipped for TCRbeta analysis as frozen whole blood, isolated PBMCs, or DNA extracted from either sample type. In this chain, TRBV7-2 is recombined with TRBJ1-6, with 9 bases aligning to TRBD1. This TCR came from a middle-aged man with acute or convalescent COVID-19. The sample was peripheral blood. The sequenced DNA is TGTGCCAGCAGCCCACCGGGACAGGGATTTCCCTCCTATAATTCACCCCTCCACTTT. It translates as CASSPPGQGFPSYNSPLHF.